This T cell receptor (beta chain) emerged from a study of cytomegalovirus exposure and HLA in healthy donors. Study outcomes and limitations: A link between a missense DCLRE1C variant and TCR beta V- and J-gene trimming emerged from a later analysis. A later analysis appeared to link common viral pathogens to several of the most significant clusters.

From germline, CDR1 is MNHEY and CDR2 SMNVEV (reference sequence). The CDR3 runs 17 residues. J gave up 3 bases and V 2 bases, and 13 bases lay outside the gene matches. A word on this clone: Its antigen is not known.

13 Jbeta primers and 60 Vbeta primers were used for the PCR. The method was immunoSEQ multiplex PCR; TCRdb's version includes in-frame clones alone and lacks a portion of them. The sample records 65,000 to 85,000 clones, roughly a tenth being singletons. Sequencing used PBMCs. V and J are TRBV27 and TRBJ2-7; 7 bases map to TRBD1. This TCR was recovered from a man between 60 and 75 years old in good health and CMV-seropositive. This CDR3 reads CASSLPSLQGRLYEQYF. CDR3 nucleotide sequence: TGTGCCAGCAGTTTACCCTCTTTACAGGGGCGACTCTACGAGCAGTACTTC.